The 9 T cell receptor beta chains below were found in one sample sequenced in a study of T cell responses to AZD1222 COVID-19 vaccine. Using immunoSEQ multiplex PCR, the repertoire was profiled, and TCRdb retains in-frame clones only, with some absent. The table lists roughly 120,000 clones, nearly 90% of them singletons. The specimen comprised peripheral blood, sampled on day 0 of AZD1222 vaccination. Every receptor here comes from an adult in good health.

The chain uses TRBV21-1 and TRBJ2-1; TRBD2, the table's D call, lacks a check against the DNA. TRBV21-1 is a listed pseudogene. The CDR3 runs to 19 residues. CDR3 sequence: CASSKEQGAKLAGDYEQFF. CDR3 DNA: TGTGCCAGCAGCAAAGAGCAGGGGGCTAAGCTAGCGGGAGACTATGAGCAGTTCTTC.

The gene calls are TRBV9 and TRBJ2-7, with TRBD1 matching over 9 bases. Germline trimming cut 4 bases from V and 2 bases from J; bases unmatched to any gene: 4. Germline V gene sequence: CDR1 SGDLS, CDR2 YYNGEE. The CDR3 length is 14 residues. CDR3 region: CASSPRDRAYEQYF. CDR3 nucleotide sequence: TGTGCCAGCAGCCCCCGGGACAGGGCCTACGAGCAGTACTTC.

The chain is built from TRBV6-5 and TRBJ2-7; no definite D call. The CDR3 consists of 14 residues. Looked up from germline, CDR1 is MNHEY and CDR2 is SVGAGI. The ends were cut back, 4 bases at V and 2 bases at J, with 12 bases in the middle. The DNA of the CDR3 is TGTGCCAGCAGTTGGGGTGATGCCCCCTACGAGCAGTACTTC. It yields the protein CASSWGDAPYEQYF.

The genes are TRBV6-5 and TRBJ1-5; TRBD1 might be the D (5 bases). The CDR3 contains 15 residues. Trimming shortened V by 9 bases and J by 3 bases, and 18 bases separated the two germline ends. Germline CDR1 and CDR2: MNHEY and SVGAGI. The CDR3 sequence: CASRQRHDVNQPQHF. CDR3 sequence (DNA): TGTGCCAGTAGACAGCGGCACGACGTCAATCAGCCCCAGCATTTT.

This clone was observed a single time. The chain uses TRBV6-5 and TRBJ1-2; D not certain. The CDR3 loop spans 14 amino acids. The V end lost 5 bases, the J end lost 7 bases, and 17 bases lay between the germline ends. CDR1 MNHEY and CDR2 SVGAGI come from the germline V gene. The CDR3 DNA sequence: TGTGCCAGCAGTCTAGGTGTCAGAGCAAGTGGCTACACCTTC. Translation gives CASSLGVRASGYTF.

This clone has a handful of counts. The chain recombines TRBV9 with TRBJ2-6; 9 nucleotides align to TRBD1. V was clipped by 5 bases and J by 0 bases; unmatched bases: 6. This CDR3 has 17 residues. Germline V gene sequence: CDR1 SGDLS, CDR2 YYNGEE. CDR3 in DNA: TGTGCCAGCAGGACGGGACAGGGTAACTCTGGGGCCAACGTCCTGACTTTC. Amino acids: CASRTGQGNSGANVLTF.

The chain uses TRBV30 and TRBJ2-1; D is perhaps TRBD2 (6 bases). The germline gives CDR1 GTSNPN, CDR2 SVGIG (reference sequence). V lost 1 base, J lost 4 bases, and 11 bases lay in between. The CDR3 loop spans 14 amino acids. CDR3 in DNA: TGTGCCTGGAGTGGTTTGCGGGGATACAATGAGCAGTTCTTC. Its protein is CAWSGLRGYNEQFF.

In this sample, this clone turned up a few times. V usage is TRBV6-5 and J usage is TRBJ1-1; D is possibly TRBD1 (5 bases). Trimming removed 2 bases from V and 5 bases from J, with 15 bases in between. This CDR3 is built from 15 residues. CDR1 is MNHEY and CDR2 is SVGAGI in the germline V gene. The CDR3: CASSYTSGGGTEAFF. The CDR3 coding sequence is TGTGCCAGCAGTTACACCTCCGGGGGTGGAACTGAAGCTTTCTTT.

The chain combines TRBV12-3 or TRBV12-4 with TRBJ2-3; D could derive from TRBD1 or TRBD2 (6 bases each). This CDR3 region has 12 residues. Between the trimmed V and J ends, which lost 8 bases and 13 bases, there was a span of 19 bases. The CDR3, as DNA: TGTGCCAGCCACCGGGGGCTGGGTTTAGAGTATTTT. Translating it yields CASHRGLGLEYF.